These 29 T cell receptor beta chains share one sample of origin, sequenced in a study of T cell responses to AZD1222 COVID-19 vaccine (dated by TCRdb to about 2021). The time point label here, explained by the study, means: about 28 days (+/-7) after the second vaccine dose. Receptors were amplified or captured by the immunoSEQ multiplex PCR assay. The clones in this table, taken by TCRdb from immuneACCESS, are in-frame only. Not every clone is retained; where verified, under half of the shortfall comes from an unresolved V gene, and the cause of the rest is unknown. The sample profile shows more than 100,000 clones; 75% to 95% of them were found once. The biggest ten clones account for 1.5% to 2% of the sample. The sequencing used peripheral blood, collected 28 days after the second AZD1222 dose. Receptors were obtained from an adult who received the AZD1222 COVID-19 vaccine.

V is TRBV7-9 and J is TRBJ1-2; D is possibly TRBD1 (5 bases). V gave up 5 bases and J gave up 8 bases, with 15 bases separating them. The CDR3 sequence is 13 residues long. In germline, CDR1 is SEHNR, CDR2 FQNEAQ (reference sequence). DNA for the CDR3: TGTGCCAGCAGCGGCAGGGTGGGTTACGGCTACACCTTC. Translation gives CASSGRVGYGYTF.

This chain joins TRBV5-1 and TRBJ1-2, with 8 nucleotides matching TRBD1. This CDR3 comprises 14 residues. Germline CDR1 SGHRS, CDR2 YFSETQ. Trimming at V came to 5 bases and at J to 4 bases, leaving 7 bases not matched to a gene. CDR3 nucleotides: TGCGCCAGCAGACCAGGGGGCGCCGGCTATGGCTACACCTTC. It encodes CASRPGGAGYGYTF.

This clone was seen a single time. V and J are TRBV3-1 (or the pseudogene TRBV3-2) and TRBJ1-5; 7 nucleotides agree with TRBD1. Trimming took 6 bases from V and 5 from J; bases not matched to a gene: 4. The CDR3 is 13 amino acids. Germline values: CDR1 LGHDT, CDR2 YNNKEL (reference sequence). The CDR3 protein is CASSLTGDQPQHF. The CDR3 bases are TGTGCCAGCAGTCTCACAGGGGATCAGCCCCAGCATTTT.

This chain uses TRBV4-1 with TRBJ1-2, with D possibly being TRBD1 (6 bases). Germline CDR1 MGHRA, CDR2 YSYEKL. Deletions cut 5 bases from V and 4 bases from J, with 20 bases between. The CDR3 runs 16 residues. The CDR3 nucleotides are TGCGCCAGCAGCTTAGGGGACGGTCGGGGGCTCTATGGCTACACCTTC. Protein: CASSLGDGRGLYGYTF.

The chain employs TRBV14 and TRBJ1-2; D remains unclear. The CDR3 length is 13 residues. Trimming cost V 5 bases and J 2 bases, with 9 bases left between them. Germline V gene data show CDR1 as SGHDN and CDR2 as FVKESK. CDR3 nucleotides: TGTGCCAGCAGCATAAGAGGGAACTATGGCTACACCTTC. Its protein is CASSIRGNYGYTF.

The CDR3 reads CASSPWTGNYGYTF. In DNA form, the CDR3 reads TGTGCCAGCAGCCCCTGGACAGGGAACTATGGCTACACCTTC. J is TRBJ1-2 and V is TRBV5-4; 8 bases line up with TRBD1. V was clipped by 4 bases and J by 2 bases; unmatched bases: 4. CDR1 and CDR2 (germline): SGHNT, YYREEE (reference sequence). This CDR3 has 14 residues. Full variable domain (rest looked up from reference TRBV5-4 and TRBJ1-2): ETGVTQSPTHLIKTRGQQVTLRCSSQSGHNTVSWYQQALGQGPQFIFQYYREEENGRGNFPPRFSGLQFPNYSSELNVNALELDDSALYLCASSPWTGNYGYTFGSGTRLTVV.

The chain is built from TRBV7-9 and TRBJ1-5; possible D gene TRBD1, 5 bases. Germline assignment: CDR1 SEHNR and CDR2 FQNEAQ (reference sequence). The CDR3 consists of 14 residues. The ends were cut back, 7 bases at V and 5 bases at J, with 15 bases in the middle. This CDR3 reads CASTASGYDQPQHF. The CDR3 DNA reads TGTGCCAGCACAGCTTCAGGGTATGATCAGCCCCAGCATTTT.

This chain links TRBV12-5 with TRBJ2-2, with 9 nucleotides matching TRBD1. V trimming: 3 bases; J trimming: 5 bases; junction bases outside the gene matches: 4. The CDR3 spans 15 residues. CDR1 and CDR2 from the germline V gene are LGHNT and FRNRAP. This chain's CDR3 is CASGLGQGRTGELFF. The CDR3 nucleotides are TGTGCTAGTGGTTTAGGACAGGGGCGAACCGGGGAGCTGTTTTTT. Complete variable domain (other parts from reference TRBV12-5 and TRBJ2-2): DARVTQTPRHKVTEMGQEVTMRCQPILGHNTVFWYRQTMMQGLELLAYFRNRAPLDDSGMPKDRFSAEMPDATLATLKIQPSEPRDSAVYFCASGLGQGRTGELFFGEGSRLTVL.

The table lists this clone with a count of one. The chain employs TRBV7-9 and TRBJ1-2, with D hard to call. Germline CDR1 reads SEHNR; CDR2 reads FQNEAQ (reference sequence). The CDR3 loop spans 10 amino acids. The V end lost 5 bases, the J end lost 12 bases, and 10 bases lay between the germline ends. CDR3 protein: CASSPPPHTF. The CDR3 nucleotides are TGTGCCAGCAGCCCCCCTCCCCACACCTTC.

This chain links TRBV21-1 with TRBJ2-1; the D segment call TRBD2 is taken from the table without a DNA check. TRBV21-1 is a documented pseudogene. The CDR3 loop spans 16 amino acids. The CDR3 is CASSKVITGVRNEQFF. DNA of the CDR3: TGTGCCAGCAGCAAAGTTATAACGGGAGTACGGAATGAGCAGTTCTTC.

The CDR3 region is CASSRSGGRGAGNTEAFF. The CDR3 region has the DNA TGCGCCAGCAGCCGAAGCGGCGGCAGGGGCGCGGGGAACACTGAAGCTTTCTTT. The chain couples TRBV4-1 to TRBJ1-1; TRBD1 is a possible D gene (6 bases). Trimming stripped 4 bases from V and 1 base from J, with 22 bases between. This CDR3 is built from 18 residues. From germline, CDR1 is MGHRA and CDR2 YSYEKL.

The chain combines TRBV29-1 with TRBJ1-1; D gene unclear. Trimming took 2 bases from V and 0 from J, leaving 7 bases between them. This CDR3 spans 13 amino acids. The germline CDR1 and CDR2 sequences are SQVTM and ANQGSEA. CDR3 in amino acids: CSVERRLNTEAFF. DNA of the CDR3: TGCAGCGTTGAAAGACGGCTGAACACTGAAGCTTTCTTT.

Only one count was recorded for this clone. The CDR3 sequence: CASRDTRVLVYEQYF. The CDR3 nucleotides are TGTGCCAGCAGGGACACCAGGGTCTTGGTCTACGAGCAGTACTTC. V usage is TRBV6-5 and J usage is TRBJ2-7; TRBD1 might be the D (5 bases). The CDR3 totals 15 residues. Between the trimmed V and J ends, which lost 6 bases and 3 bases, there was a span of 18 bases. Per germline, CDR1 MNHEY and CDR2 SVGAGI.

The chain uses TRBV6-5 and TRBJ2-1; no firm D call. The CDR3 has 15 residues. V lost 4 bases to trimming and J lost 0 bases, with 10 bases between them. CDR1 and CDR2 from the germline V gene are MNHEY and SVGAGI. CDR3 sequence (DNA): TGTGCCAGCAGTTCGGGCGGCAGCTCCTACAATGAGCAGTTCTTC. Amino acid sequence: CASSSGGSSYNEQFF.

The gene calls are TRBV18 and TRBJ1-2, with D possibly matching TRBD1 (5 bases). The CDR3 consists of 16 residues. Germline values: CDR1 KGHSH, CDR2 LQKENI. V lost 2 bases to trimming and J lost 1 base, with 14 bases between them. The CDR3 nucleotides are TGTGCCAGCTCACCAGAAGTAGGGGAACTTAACTATGGCTACACCTTC. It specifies CASSPEVGELNYGYTF. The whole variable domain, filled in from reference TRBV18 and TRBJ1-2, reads NAGVMQNPRHLVRRRGQEARLRCSPMKGHSHVYWYRQLPEEGLKFMVYLQKENIIDESGMPKERFSAEFPKEGPSILRIQQVVRGDSAAYFCASSPEVGELNYGYTFGSGTRLTVV.

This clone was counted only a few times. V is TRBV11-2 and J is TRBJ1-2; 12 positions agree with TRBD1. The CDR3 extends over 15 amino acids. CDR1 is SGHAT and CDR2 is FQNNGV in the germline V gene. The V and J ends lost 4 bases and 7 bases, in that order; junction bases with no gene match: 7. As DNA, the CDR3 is TGTGCCAGCAGCTGGGACAGGGGGCAAAGAGGTGGCTACACCTTC. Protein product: CASSWDRGQRGGYTF.

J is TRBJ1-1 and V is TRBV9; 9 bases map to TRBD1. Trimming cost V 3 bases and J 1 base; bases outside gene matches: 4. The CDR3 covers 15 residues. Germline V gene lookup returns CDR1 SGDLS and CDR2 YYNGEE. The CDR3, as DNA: TGTGCCAGCAGCGCCCCACAGGGGGCGAACACTGAAGCTTTCTTT. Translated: CASSAPQGANTEAFF. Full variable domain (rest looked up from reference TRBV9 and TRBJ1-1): DSGVTQTPKHLITATGQRVTLRCSPRSGDLSVYWYQQSLDQGLQFLIQYYNGEERAKGNILERFSAQQFPDLHSELNLSSLELGDSALYFCASSAPQGANTEAFFGQGTRLTVV.

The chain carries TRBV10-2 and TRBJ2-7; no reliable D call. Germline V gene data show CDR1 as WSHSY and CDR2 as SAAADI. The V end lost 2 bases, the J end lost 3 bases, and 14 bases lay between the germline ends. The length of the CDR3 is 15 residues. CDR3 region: CASSEPALLNYEQYF. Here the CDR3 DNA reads TGCGCCAGCAGTGAGCCTGCTTTATTGAACTACGAGCAGTACTTC.

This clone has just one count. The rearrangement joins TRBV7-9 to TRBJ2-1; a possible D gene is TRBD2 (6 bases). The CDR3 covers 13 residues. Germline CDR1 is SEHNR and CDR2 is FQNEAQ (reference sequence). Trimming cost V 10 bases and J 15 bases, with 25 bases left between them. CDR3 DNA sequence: TGTGCCAACGCGGAGGGGTCAAACACCCAGCCGTTCTTC. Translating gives CANAEGSNTQPFF.

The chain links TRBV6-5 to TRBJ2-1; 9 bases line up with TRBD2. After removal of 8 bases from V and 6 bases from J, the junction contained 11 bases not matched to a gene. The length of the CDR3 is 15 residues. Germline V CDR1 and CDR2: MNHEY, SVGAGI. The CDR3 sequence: CASCKRAGGPNEQFF. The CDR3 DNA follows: TGTGCCAGCTGTAAGAGGGCGGGAGGGCCCAATGAGCAGTTCTTC.

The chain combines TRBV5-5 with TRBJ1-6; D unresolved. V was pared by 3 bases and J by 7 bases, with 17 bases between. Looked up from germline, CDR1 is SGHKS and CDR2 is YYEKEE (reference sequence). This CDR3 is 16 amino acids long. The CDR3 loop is CASSSQTVNGNSPLHF. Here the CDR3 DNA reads TGTGCCAGCAGCTCTCAAACAGTTAACGGGAATTCACCCCTCCACTTT.

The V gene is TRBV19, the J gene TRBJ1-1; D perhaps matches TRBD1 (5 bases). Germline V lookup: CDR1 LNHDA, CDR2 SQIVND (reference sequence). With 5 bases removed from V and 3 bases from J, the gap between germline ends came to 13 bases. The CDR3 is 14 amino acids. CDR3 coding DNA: TGTGCCAGTAGTGGAGATGGGGGGTACACTGAAGCTTTCTTT. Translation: CASSGDGGYTEAFF.

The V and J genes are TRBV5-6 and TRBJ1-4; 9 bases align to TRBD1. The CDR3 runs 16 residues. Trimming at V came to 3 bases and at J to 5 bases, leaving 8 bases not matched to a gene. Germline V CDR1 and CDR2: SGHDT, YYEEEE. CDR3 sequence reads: CASSSLGGTGNEKLFF. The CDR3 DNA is TGTGCCAGCAGCTCGTTAGGCGGGACAGGGAATGAAAAACTGTTTTTT.

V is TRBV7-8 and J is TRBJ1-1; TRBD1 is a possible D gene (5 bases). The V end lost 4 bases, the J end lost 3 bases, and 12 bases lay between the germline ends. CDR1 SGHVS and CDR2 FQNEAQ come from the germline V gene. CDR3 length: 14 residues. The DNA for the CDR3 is TGTGCCAGCAGCTCAGAGGGGCGTGACACTGAAGCTTTCTTT. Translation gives CASSSEGRDTEAFF.

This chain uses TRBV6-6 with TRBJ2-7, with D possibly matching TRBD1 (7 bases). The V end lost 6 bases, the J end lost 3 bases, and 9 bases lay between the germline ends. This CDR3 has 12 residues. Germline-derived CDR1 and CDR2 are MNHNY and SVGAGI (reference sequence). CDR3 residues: CASSQGGYEQYF. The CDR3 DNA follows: TGTGCCAGCAGCCAGGGGGGCTACGAGCAGTACTTC.

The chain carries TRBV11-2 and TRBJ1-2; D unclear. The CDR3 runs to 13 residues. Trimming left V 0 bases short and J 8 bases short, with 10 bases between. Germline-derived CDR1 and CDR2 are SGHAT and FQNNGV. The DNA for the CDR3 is TGTGCCAGCAGCTTAGAAGGGTCGGACGGCTACACCTTC. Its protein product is CASSLEGSDGYTF.

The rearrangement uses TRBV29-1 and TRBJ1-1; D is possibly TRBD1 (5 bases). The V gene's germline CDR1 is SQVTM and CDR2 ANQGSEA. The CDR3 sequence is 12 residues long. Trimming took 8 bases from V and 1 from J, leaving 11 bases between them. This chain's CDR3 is CSWGGTNTEAFF. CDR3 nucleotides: TGCAGCTGGGGGGGAACGAACACTGAAGCTTTCTTT.

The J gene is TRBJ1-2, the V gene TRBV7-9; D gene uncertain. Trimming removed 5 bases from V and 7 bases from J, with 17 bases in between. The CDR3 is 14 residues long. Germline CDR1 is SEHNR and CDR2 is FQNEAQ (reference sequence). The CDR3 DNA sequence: TGTGCCAGCAGCCGTGGAGGCCTACACGGTGGCTACACCTTC. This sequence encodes CASSRGGLHGGYTF.

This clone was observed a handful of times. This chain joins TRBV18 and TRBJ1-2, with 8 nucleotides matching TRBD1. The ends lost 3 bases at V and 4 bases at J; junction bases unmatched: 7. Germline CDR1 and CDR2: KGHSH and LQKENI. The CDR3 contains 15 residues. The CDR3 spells CASSPGTGLLYGYTF. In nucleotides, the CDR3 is TGTGCCAGCTCACCGGGGACAGGACTCCTCTATGGCTACACCTTC.